One T cell receptor (beta chain) is described in this entry. This sample is drawn from a study of regulatory T cells in long-lasting Graves disease. Arm-PCR of CDR3 regions with iRepertoire HTBI primers generated TCR beta libraries. TCRdb re-derived calls from the multiplex PCR reads in MiXCR, one entry per CDR3 protein. This table has around 460,000 distinct CDR3 sequences, approximately 14% appearing once. CDR3 length equals 16 residues. From germline, CDR1 is SGHRS and CDR2 YFSETQ. Trimming stripped 0 bases from V and 4 bases from J, with 11 bases between. Time point: newly diagnosed GD, antithyroid drugs for less than 3 months. Following extraction of RNA from PBMCs, that RNA was used to make the TCR library. Staff drew roughly 10 milliliters of peripheral blood into EDTA tubes. These same records also appear under a second study, on T cells in Graves' hyperthyroidism and ophthalmopathy.

The chain carries TRBV5-1 and TRBJ1-6; no definite D call. The sequence came from a woman in her forties or fifties with Graves disease. The input for sequencing was peripheral blood mononuclear cells (PBMCs), taken at new diagnosis, from a patient treated with antithyroid drugs. The CDR3 sequence: CASSLAGSRYNSPLHF. In nucleotides, the CDR3 is TGCGCCAGCAGCTTGGCTGGGTCTCGGTATAATTCACCCCTCCACTTT.